The clone carrying this TCR beta chain was counted at least ten times. This record comes from a study of T-cell reconstitution after alpha-beta-depleted transplantation in children. The CDR3 is made up of 15 amino acids. CDR1 is MNHEY, CDR2 SVGAGI, per germline. The ends were cut back, 4 bases at V and 3 bases at J, with 13 bases in the middle. Library preparation (for TCRbeta) was performed with unique molecular identifiers. TCRdb ran MiXCR on the PCR reads and lists one entry per CDR3 protein. The table has roughly 590,000 distinct CDR3 sequences, roughly 15% seen once; the top ten hold approximately 1%.

The chain is built from TRBV6-5 and TRBJ2-1; the D gene is possibly TRBD1 (8 bases). This clonotype originated in a human donor who donated a stem cell graft to a child with acute myeloid leukemia. The specimen comprised PBMCs from the stem cell graft donor, sampled from the stem cell graft. The CDR3, as DNA: TGTGCCAGCAGTTCGGACAGGGACTACTACAATGAGCAGTTCTTC. Protein product: CASSSDRDYYNEQFF.